These 10 T cell receptor beta chains were all obtained from the same sample, sequenced in a study of tumor and adjacent non-tumor tissue in lung cancer. This sample's RNA came from whole unsorted tissue. A modified ARM-PCR protocol with three rounds of nested PCR amplified TCRbeta. TCRdb itself ran the multiplex PCR reads through MiXCR, one entry per CDR3 protein. The data contain 100,000 to 120,000 distinct CDR3 sequences, roughly 84% of them singletons. The source material was lung tumor tissue. These receptors were collected from a man in his 70s with non-small cell lung cancer.

This clonotype was counted once. The conserved final phenylalanine or tryptophan is absent from the CDR3, which likely points to a read error. The J gene is TRBJ2-5, the V gene TRBV6-1; D gene uncertain. This CDR3 has 13 residues. The germline CDR1 and CDR2 sequences are MNHNS and SASEGT. CDR3 protein: CTSNNQELETQYL. Here the CDR3 DNA reads TGTACCAGCAACAACCAAGAGCTGGAGACCCAGTACTTA.

Concerning this clonotype itself: A much larger clone is a single base away; this may be a read error. CDR3 protein: CASSSVSSCEQYF. CDR3 sequence (DNA): TGTGCCAGCAGTTCGGTCTCCTCCTGCGAGCAGTACTTC. V is TRBV28 and J is TRBJ2-7; unclear D gene. Germline CDR1 MDHEN, CDR2 SYDVKM. The CDR3 consists of 13 residues.

Remarks on this clonotype: This may be a read error, as it is one base from a much larger clone. CDR3 in DNA: TGTGCCAGCTCCGGGTTTTGGGGCAAGGGGGGGGTTACTGAAGCTTTCTTT. It specifies CASSGFWGKGGVTEAFF. V usage is TRBV28 and J usage is TRBJ1-1; maybe TRBD1 (6 bases). CDR1 and CDR2 (germline): MDHEN, SYDVKM. V was pared by 8 bases and J by 5 bases, with 27 bases between. CDR3 length: 17 residues.

With respect to this clonotype: One end of the junction is discordant with germline, which a read error may explain. The genes are TRBV11-1 and TRBJ2-6, with D perhaps matching TRBD1 or TRBD2 (5 bases each). Per germline, CDR1 SGHAT and CDR2 FQDESV (reference sequence). The CDR3 is 15 residues long. The CDR3 DNA sequence: TGTGCCAGCAGCTTAAAACTAGATGGGGCCAACGTCCTGGCTTTC. It codes for CASSLKLDGANVLAF.

Points on this clonotype: One junction end does not reproduce the germline sequence, and a read error may be involved. The CDR3 reads CVSTYSKHVNYGYTF. The CDR3 region has the DNA TGTGTCAGCACTTACTCCAAACATGTTAACTATGGCTACACCTTC. The chain joins TRBV6-5 to TRBJ1-2; D unresolved. From germline, CDR1 is MNHEY and CDR2 SVGAGI. This CDR3 spans 15 amino acids.

The chain has TRBV12-3 or TRBV12-4 and TRBJ2-5; TRBD2 agrees at 9 bases. The CDR3 consists of 20 residues. The CDR3 bases are TGTGCAGGCAGAAAAAGCGACCACCCAACTAGCGGGCTTCCCCAGGAGACCCAGTACTTC. Encoded protein: CAGRKSDHPTSGLPQETQYF.

As concerns this clonotype: At one end the junction does not follow the germline gene, possibly because of a read error. V gene TRBV9 combines with J gene TRBJ1-2; no clear D. The length of the CDR3 is 14 residues. Germline V lookup: CDR1 SGDLS, CDR2 YYNGEE. The CDR3 reads CASSVDRGNYDYTF. Written as DNA, the CDR3 is TGTGCCAGCAGCGTAGATCGTGGTAACTATGACTACACGTTC.

On this clonotype itself: At one of its ends the junction is not consistent with the germline gene, which may arise from a read error. The chain employs TRBV6-2 or TRBV6-3 and TRBJ1-1; 9 positions match TRBD1. The CDR3 length is 14 residues. The germline V gene encodes CDR1 MNHEY and CDR2 SVGEGT. CDR3 nucleotide sequence: TGTGTCAGCAAGATACAGGGGGCCTACACTGAAGCTTTCTTT. It codes for CVSKIQGAYTEAFF.

This clonotype was observed a few times. A read error may explain this, as a much larger clone is one base away. The J gene is TRBJ1-1, the V gene TRBV7-9; unclear D gene. CDR3 length equals 15 residues. The V end was cut by 7 bases, the J end by 1 base, with 16 bases between. Germline assignment: CDR1 SEHNR and CDR2 FQNEAQ (reference sequence). The CDR3 DNA reads TGTGCCAGCATAGGACTCTGGGGTTCGAACACTGAAGCTTTCTTT. It encodes CASIGLWGSNTEAFF.

Comments on this clonotype: Relative to the germline gene, one junction end is altered; a read error may explain this. The chain links TRBV29-1 to TRBJ2-5, with 8 bases that match TRBD1. The CDR3 length is 13 residues. CDR1 is SQVTM and CDR2 is ANQGSEA in the germline V gene. CDR3 nucleotide sequence: TGCAGCGTTGGGGACAGGTATCAAGAGACCCATTACTTC. Translating it yields CSVGDRYQETHYF.